The source of this T cell receptor beta chain is a study of cytomegalovirus exposure and HLA in healthy donors. Broader study findings: Among immune exposure information, only CMV serostatus was available. The listing of roughly 160 TCR beta chains classed them as cytomegalovirus-associated.

Per the germline V gene, CDR1 is SGHRS and CDR2 is YFSETQ. The J segment lost 2 bases and the V segment lost 0 bases, leaving 0 bases of the junction unmatched. The CDR3 is 14 residues long. To note about this clone: The target antigen is unknown.

Primers: 60 Vbeta forward and 13 Jbeta reverse. Using immunoSEQ multiplex PCR, the repertoire was profiled, and TCRdb retains in-frame clones only, with some absent. The sample holds 90,000 to 120,000 clones, about 84% seen once. The chain combines TRBV5-1 with TRBJ2-7, with 9 positions matching TRBD1. This receptor was taken from a man in his thirties or forties in good health and CMV-seronegative. The sequenced sample was PBMCs. The CDR3 coding sequence is TGCGCCAGCAGCTTGGGGACAGGGGCCTACGAGCAGTACTTC. Protein: CASSLGTGAYEQYF.